Following are 26 T cell receptor beta chains from one sample sequenced in a study of cytomegalovirus exposure and HLA in healthy donors. With 60 Vbeta and 13 Jbeta primers, the PCR was carried out. Some clones are missing from TCRdb's copy, which holds only in-frame ones; the method was immunoSEQ multiplex PCR. The table records fewer than 130,000 clones, around 85% of them present only once. Source material: PBMCs. The origin of the receptors is a middle-aged man in good health and CMV-seronegative.

The chain carries TRBV7-7 and TRBJ1-5, with D possibly being TRBD1 (6 bases). Germline CDR1 and CDR2: SSHAT and FNYEAQ (reference sequence). Trimming stripped 5 bases from V and 7 bases from J, with 12 bases between. The CDR3 covers 13 residues. CDR3 protein: CASSPGEGQPQHF. DNA for the CDR3: TGTGCCAGCAGCCCAGGGGAAGGACAGCCCCAGCATTTT. Filled out from reference TRBV7-7 and TRBJ1-5, the complete variable domain reads GAGVSQSPRYKVTKRGQDVTLRCDPISSHATLYWYQQALGQGPEFLTYFNYEAQPDKSGLPSDRFSAERPEGSISTLTIQRTEQRDSAMYRCASSPGEGQPQHFGDGTRLSIL.

This clone has only one observation. This sequence joins TRBV6-5 and TRBJ1-1, with D uncertain. Germline V gives CDR1 MNHEY, CDR2 SVGAGI. Trimming left V 4 bases short and J 0 bases short, with 12 bases between. The CDR3 contains 15 residues. In DNA form, the CDR3 reads TGTGCCAGCAGTTCCGATTCTACGGTGAACACTGAAGCTTTCTTT. Residues: CASSSDSTVNTEAFF.

This sequence joins TRBV28 and TRBJ1-2; no definite D call. The CDR3 length is 14 residues. Germline lookup yields CDR1 MDHEN and CDR2 SYDVKM. Deletions cut 1 base from V and 4 bases from J, with 10 bases between. The CDR3 loop is CASSLSGLRYGYTF. The CDR3 DNA sequence: TGTGCCAGCAGTTTATCAGGACTGCGCTATGGCTACACCTTC.

The rearrangement links TRBV6-5 to TRBJ2-7; TRBD1 agrees at 7 bases. Trimming removed 0 bases from V and 2 bases from J; junction bases left unmatched: 7. There are 16 residues in the CDR3. Germline values: CDR1 MNHEY, CDR2 SVGAGI. The CDR3 is CASSYSTTGIPYEQYF. CDR3 DNA sequence: TGTGCCAGCAGTTACTCCACGACAGGGATCCCCTACGAGCAGTACTTC.

V usage is TRBV7-6 and J usage is TRBJ2-1; D perhaps matches TRBD2 (7 bases). V lost 1 base and J 6 bases, leaving 16 bases between the germline ends. CDR1 is SGHVS, CDR2 FNYEAQ, per germline. The CDR3 sequence is 16 residues long. In nucleotides, the CDR3 is TGTGCCAGCAGCTTAGAAGGGGGGGCCAGAGTCAATGAGCAGTTCTTC. Residues: CASSLEGGARVNEQFF.

DNA of the CDR3: TGCGCCAGCACCCCGCTCGGGAAGGAAGAGACCCAGTACTTC. Its translation: CASTPLGKEETQYF. V is TRBV5-1 and J is TRBJ2-5, with D maybe TRBD2 (5 bases). V lost 6 bases, J lost 3 bases, and 15 bases lay in between. The CDR3 consists of 14 residues. CDR1 and CDR2 from the germline V gene are SGHRS and YFSETQ.

The rearrangement links TRBV5-1 to TRBJ1-1; D possibly corresponds to TRBD1 (5 bases). Germline-derived CDR1 and CDR2 are SGHRS and YFSETQ. V was pared by 3 bases and J by 4 bases, with 16 bases between. This CDR3 spans 15 amino acids. This CDR3 is CASSSEGRGITEAFF. In DNA form, the CDR3 reads TGCGCCAGCAGCTCGGAGGGTCGGGGGATCACTGAAGCTTTCTTT.

This chain joins TRBV19 and TRBJ1-1, with D possibly matching TRBD1 (5 bases). Germline assignment: CDR1 LNHDA and CDR2 SQIVND (reference sequence). This CDR3 is 13 amino acids long. Between the trimmed V and J ends, which lost 10 bases and 6 bases, there was a span of 18 bases. In nucleotides, the CDR3 is TGTGCCACTCTACTCGTTGGGGCCTCTGAAGCTTTCTTT. This encodes CATLLVGASEAFF.

The chain has TRBV6-5 and TRBJ2-7; D unresolved. Germline V gene sequence: CDR1 MNHEY, CDR2 SVGAGI. The length of the CDR3 is 13 residues. Trimming removed 6 bases from V and 2 bases from J, with 11 bases in between. Here the CDR3 reads CASRAASPYEQYF. Written as DNA, the CDR3 is TGTGCCAGCAGGGCAGCGTCTCCCTACGAGCAGTACTTC.

V is TRBV9 and J is TRBJ1-2; perhaps TRBD1 as D (5 bases). In germline, CDR1 is SGDLS, CDR2 YYNGEE. The CDR3 sequence is 13 residues long. V was clipped by 7 bases and J by 4 bases, with 14 bases between them. The CDR3 nucleotides are TGTGCCAGCCAGGGAGGGTCAACCTATGGCTACACCTTC. It translates to CASQGGSTYGYTF.

The sample holds one count of this clone. The chain uses TRBV7-9 and TRBJ2-3; 8 bases are shared with TRBD2. V lost 11 bases, J lost 4 bases, and 11 bases stayed unmatched. Germline CDR1 SEHNR, CDR2 FQNEAQ (reference sequence). The CDR3 spans 14 residues. The CDR3 DNA reads TGTGCCGTCAGACACGGGGGGGCCTCAGATACGCAGTATTTT. It translates to CAVRHGGASDTQYF.

The V call is TRBV9, the J call TRBJ2-3; 12 bases fit TRBD2. Trimming cost V 0 bases and J 0 bases; bases outside gene matches: 8. The CDR3 loop spans 19 amino acids. Germline loops: CDR1 SGDLS, CDR2 YYNGEE. CDR3: CASSVGGTSGFSSTDTQYF. Here the CDR3 DNA reads TGTGCCAGCAGCGTAGGCGGGACTAGCGGGTTCTCTAGCACAGATACGCAGTATTTT.

J is TRBJ1-3 and V is TRBV4-1; D perhaps matches TRBD1 (5 bases). This CDR3 contains 18 residues. Germline loops: CDR1 MGHRA, CDR2 YSYEKL. Trimming stripped 2 bases from V and 4 bases from J, with 21 bases between. This CDR3 reads CASSQFHRLGRAGNTIYF. The DNA for the CDR3 is TGCGCCAGCAGCCAATTCCACAGATTGGGCAGGGCCGGAAACACCATATATTTT.

The V call is TRBV5-1, the J call TRBJ2-3; D not resolved. Germline values: CDR1 SGHRS, CDR2 YFSETQ. The CDR3 length is 15 residues. V lost 2 bases and J lost 0, with 10 bases in between. CDR3 sequence reads: CASSLGQASTDTQYF. CDR3 coding DNA: TGCGCCAGCAGCTTAGGTCAGGCAAGCACAGATACGCAGTATTTT.

The V gene is TRBV5-4, the J gene TRBJ1-1; 7 bases agree with TRBD1. After removal of 0 bases from V and 5 bases from J, the junction contained 7 bases not matched to a gene. The germline V gene has CDR1 SGHNT and CDR2 YYREEE (reference sequence). The CDR3 runs 15 residues. CDR3 amino acids: CASSLERGRETEAFF. CDR3 bases: TGTGCCAGCAGCTTGGAAAGGGGGCGAGAGACTGAAGCTTTCTTT.

The chain recombines TRBV6-5 with TRBJ2-1, with TRBD1 identical over 7 bases. CDR3 length: 14 amino acids. J was trimmed by 9 bases and V by 1 base; bases with no gene match: 6. In germline, CDR1 is MNHEY, CDR2 SVGAGI. The CDR3 sequence: CASSYLTGAGEQFF. CDR3 sequence (DNA): TGTGCCAGCAGTTACTTAACAGGGGCGGGTGAGCAGTTCTTC.

This clone has a handful of counts. V is TRBV30 and J is TRBJ2-4; D is possibly TRBD1 (5 bases). V was trimmed by 5 bases and J by 0 bases, leaving 11 bases between them. The CDR3 has 14 residues. The germline CDR1 and CDR2 sequences are GTSNPN and SVGIG (reference sequence). CDR3 in amino acids: CAWRQSLAKNIQYF. CDR3 in DNA: TGTGCCTGGCGACAGAGCCTAGCCAAAAACATTCAGTACTTC.

The chain carries TRBV19 and TRBJ2-2; 11 bases are a match to TRBD1. The CDR3 sequence is 14 residues long. The trim removed 7 bases at V and 6 bases at J, leaving 4 bases unmatched. Germline lookup yields CDR1 LNHDA and CDR2 SQIVND (reference sequence). The CDR3 DNA is TGTGCCAGTATAAGGGGACAGGGGGCCGGGGAGCTGTTTTTT. Its translation: CASIRGQGAGELFF.

V gene TRBV13 combines with J gene TRBJ2-3; 9 nucleotides align to TRBD2. The CDR3 runs 15 residues. CDR1 PRHDT and CDR2 FYEKMQ come from the germline V gene (reference sequence). Unmatched junction bases numbered 5, after V lost 2 bases and J lost 5 bases. This CDR3 reads CASSLTSGGRDTQYF. DNA of the CDR3: TGTGCCAGCAGCTTAACAAGCGGGGGGAGAGATACGCAGTATTTT.

This chain uses TRBV7-2 with TRBJ2-2; 7 bases match TRBD1. The CDR3 covers 15 residues. V gave up 5 bases and J gave up 3 bases; unmatched junction bases: 6. CDR1 is SGHTA, CDR2 FQGNSA, per germline. The CDR3 nucleotides are TGTGCCAGCAGCCCAAAGACAGGGTACACCGGGGAGCTGTTTTTT. It yields the protein CASSPKTGYTGELFF.

The chain couples TRBV7-6 to TRBJ2-5; 7 nucleotides match TRBD2. Germline V gene sequence: CDR1 SGHVS, CDR2 FNYEAQ. The CDR3 runs 13 residues. Losses at the gene ends were 3 bases for V and 4 bases for J; bases not matched to a gene: 2. As DNA, the CDR3 is TGTGCCAGCAGCTTTGGGGGGGGAGAGACCCAGTACTTC. Its translation: CASSFGGGETQYF.

The genes are TRBV6-1 and TRBJ1-5; no clear D. Trimming took 5 bases from V and 6 from J, leaving 11 bases between them. Germline CDR1 reads MNHNS; CDR2 reads SASEGT. CDR3 size: 13 residues. For the CDR3, the DNA is TGTGCCAGCAGTAGCAGATCAGGTCAGCCCCAGCATTTT. It codes for CASSSRSGQPQHF.

This rearrangement joins TRBV7-9 to TRBJ2-3; D may be TRBD2 (5 bases). The V end lost 4 bases, the J end lost 5 bases, and 13 bases lay between the germline ends. Germline V gene lookup returns CDR1 SEHNR and CDR2 FQNEAQ (reference sequence). The CDR3 consists of 14 residues. CDR3 region: CASSSYGEGDTQYF. The CDR3 DNA reads as TGTGCCAGCAGCTCCTACGGGGAAGGAGATACGCAGTATTTT.

This sequence joins TRBV28 and TRBJ2-7; 8 bases line up with TRBD2. This CDR3 is built from 15 residues. After removal of 4 bases from V and 4 bases from J, the junction contained 9 bases not matched to a gene. Germline V CDR1 and CDR2: MDHEN, SYDVKM. Here the CDR3 reads CASSSGGGGSYEQYF. CDR3 nucleotides: TGTGCCAGCAGTTCGGGTGGCGGGGGGTCATACGAGCAGTACTTC.

The V and J genes are TRBV5-1 and TRBJ2-5; D possibly corresponds to TRBD2 (6 bases). V was pared by 0 bases and J by 3 bases, with 12 bases between. Looked up from germline, CDR1 is SGHRS and CDR2 is YFSETQ. The CDR3 sequence is 15 residues long. CDR3 region: CASSLARGIEETQYF. DNA of the CDR3: TGCGCCAGCAGCTTGGCCCGGGGGATTGAAGAGACCCAGTACTTC.

V gene TRBV6-1 combines with J gene TRBJ2-1, with 9 bases lining up with TRBD2. Germline lookup yields CDR1 MNHNS and CDR2 SASEGT. V trimming: 6 bases; J trimming: 10 bases; junction bases outside the gene matches: 10. The CDR3 is made up of 14 amino acids. For the CDR3, the DNA is TGTGCCAGCAGCCAGGCGGGGGGGGCGGGGGAGCAGTTCTTC. Protein product: CASSQAGGAGEQFF.